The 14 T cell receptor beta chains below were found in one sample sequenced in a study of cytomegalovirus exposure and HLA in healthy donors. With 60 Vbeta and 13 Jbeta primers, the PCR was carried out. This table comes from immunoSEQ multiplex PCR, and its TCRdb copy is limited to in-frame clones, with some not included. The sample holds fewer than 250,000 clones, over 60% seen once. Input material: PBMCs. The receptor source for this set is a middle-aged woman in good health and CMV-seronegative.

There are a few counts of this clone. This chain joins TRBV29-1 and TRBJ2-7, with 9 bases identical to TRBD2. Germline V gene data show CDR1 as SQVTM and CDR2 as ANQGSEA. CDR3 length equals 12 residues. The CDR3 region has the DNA TGCAGGATTTATCGGGGTAGCGGGAGACAGTACTTC. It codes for CRIYRGSGRQYF.

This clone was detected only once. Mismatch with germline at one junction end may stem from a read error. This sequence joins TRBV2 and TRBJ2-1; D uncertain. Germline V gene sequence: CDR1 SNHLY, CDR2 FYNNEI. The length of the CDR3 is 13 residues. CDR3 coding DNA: TGTGTCAGCAGTGAAGGGCCTTACAATGAGCAGTTCTTC. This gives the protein CVSSEGPYNEQFF.

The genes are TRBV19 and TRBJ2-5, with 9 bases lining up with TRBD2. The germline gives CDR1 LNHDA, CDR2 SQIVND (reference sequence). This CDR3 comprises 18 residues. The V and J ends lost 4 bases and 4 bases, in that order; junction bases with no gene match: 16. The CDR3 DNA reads TGTGCCAGTAGTACCCGTTCCTTAGCGGGAGTTGGAGGAGAGACCCAGTACTTC. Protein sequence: CASSTRSLAGVGGETQYF.

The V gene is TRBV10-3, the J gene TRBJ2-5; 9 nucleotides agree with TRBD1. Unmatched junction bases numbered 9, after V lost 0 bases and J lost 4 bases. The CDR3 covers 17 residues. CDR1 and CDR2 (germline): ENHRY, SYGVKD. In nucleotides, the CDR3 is TGTGCCATCAGTGAGTCGATAGGGACAGGGCTCCGAGAGACCCAGTACTTC. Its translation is CAISESIGTGLRETQYF.

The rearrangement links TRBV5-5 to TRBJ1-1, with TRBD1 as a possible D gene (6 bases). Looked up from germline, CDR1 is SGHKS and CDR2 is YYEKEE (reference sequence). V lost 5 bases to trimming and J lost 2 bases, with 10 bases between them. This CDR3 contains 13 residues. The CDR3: CASRIQGNTEAFF. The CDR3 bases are TGTGCCAGCAGGATACAGGGAAACACTGAAGCTTTCTTT.

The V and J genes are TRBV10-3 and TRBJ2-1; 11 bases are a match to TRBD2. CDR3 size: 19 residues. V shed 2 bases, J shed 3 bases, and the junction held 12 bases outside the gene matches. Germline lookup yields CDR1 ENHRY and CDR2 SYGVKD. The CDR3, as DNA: TGTGCCATCAGTGAGCGCTCACCTTCCGGGACTAGCGGCTACAATGAGCAGTTCTTC. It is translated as CAISERSPSGTSGYNEQFF.

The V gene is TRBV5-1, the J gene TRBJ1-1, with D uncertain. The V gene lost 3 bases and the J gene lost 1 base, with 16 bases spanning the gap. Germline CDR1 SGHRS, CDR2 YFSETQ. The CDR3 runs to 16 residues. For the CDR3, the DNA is TGCGCCAGCAGCTCCCTTGGACTGCCAGAGAACACTGAAGCTTTCTTT. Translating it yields CASSSLGLPENTEAFF.

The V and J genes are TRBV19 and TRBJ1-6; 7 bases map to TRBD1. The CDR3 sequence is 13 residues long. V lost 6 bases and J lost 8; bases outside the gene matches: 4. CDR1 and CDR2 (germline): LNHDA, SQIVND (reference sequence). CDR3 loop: CASSRDRYSPLHF. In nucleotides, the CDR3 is TGTGCCAGTAGCCGGGACAGATATTCACCCCTCCACTTT. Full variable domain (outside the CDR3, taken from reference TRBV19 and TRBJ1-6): DGGITQSPKYLFRKEGQNVTLSCEQNLNHDAMYWYRQDPGQGLRLIYYSQIVNDFQKGDIAEGYSVSREKKESFPLTVTSAQKNPTAFYLCASSRDRYSPLHFGNGTRLTVT.

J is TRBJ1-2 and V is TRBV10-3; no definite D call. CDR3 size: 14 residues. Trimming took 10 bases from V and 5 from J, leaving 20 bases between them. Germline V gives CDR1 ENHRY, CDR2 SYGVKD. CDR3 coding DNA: TGTGCCACCCGAGGAGGACCATCCCGATATGGCTACACCTTC. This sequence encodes CATRGGPSRYGYTF.

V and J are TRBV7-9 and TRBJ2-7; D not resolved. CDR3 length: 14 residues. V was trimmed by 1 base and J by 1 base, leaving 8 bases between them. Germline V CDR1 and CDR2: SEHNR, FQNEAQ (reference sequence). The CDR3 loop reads CASSLVGKSYEQYF. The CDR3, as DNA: TGTGCCAGCAGCTTAGTGGGCAAGTCCTACGAGCAGTACTTC.

In DNA, the CDR3 is TGTGCCAGCAGTGAATGGAGCCAGGGGGGCGAGCAGTACTTC. Translation: CASSEWSQGGEQYF. The V call is TRBV25-1, the J call TRBJ2-7, with D perhaps matching TRBD1 (7 bases). CDR1 MGHDK and CDR2 SYGVNS come from the germline V gene. Between the trimmed V and J ends, which lost 1 base and 6 bases, there was a span of 13 bases. The CDR3 is 14 amino acids.

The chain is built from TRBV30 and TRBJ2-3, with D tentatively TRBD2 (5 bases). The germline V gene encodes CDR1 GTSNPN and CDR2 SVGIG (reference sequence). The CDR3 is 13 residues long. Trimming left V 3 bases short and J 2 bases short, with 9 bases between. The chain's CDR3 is CAWRGRATDTQYF. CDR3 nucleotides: TGTGCCTGGAGGGGGAGAGCCACAGATACGCAGTATTTT. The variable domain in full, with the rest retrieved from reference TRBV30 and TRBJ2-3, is SQTIHQWPATLVQPVGSPLSLECTVEGTSNPNLYWYRQAAGRGLQLLFYSVGIGQISSEVPQNLSASRPQDRQFILSSKKLLLSDSGFYLCAWRGRATDTQYFGPGTRLTVL.

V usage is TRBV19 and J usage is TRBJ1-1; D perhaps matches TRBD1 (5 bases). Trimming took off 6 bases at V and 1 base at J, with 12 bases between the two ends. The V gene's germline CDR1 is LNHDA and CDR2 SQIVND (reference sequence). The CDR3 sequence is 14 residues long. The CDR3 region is CASRRQGWNTEAFF. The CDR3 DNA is TGTGCCAGTAGACGCCAGGGTTGGAACACTGAAGCTTTCTTT.

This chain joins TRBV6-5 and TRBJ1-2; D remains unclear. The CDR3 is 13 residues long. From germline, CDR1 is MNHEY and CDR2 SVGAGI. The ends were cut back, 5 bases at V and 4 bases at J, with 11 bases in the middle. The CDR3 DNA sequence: TGTGCCAGCAGTCCATATCCTACCTATGGCTACACCTTC. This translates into CASSPYPTYGYTF.